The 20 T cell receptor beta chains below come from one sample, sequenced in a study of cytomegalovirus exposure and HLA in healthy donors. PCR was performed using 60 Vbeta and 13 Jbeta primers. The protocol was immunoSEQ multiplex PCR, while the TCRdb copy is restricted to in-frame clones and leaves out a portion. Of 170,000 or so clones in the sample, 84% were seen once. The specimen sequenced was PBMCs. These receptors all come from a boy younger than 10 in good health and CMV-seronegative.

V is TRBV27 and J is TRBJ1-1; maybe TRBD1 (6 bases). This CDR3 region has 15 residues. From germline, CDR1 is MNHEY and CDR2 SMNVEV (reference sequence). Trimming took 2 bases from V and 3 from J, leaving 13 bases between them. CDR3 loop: CASSLTTTGYTEAFF. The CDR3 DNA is TGTGCCAGCAGTTTAACTACTACAGGGTACACTGAAGCTTTCTTT.

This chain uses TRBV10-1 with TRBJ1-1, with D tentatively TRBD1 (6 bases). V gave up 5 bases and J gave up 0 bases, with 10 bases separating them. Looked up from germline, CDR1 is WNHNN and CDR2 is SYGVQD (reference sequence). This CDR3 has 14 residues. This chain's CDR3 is CASSPGQMNTEAFF. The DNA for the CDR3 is TGCGCCAGCAGTCCAGGACAGATGAACACTGAAGCTTTCTTT.

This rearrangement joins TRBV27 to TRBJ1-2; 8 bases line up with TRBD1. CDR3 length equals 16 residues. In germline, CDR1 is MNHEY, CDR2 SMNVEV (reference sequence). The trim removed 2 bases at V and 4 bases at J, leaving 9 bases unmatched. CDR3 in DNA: TGTGCCAGCAGTTTAGGCAGGGGGCCGAACCCCTATGGCTACACCTTC. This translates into CASSLGRGPNPYGYTF.

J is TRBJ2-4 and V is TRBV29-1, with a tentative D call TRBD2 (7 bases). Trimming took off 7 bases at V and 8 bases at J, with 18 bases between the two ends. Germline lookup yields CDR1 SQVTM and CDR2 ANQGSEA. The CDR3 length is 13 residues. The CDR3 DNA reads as TGCAGCGGGGCCGGGGGGCTTAATGACATTCAGTACTTC. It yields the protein CSGAGGLNDIQYF.

The DNA for the CDR3 is TGTGCCAGCTCAAGCGGGACAGGAAAACCCTACGAGCAGTACTTC. Amino acid sequence: CASSSGTGKPYEQYF. The chain uses TRBV18 and TRBJ2-7, with D tentatively TRBD1 (8 bases). Trimming shortened V by 5 bases and J by 2 bases, and 16 bases separated the two germline ends. The CDR3 sequence is 15 residues long. Per the germline V gene, CDR1 is KGHSH and CDR2 is LQKENI.

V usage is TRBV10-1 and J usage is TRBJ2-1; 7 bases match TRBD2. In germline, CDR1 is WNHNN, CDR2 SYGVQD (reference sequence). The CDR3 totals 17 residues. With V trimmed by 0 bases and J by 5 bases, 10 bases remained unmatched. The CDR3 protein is CASSESLGGSMNNEQFF. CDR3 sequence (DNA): TGCGCCAGCAGTGAGTCATTGGGCGGGAGCATGAACAATGAGCAGTTCTTC.

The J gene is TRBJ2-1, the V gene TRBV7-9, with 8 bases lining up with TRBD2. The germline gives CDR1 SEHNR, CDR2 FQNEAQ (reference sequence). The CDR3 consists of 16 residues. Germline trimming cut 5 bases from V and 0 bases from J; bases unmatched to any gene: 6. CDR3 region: CASSPSGSGSYNEQFF. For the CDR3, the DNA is TGTGCCAGCAGCCCCAGCGGGAGCGGCTCCTACAATGAGCAGTTCTTC.

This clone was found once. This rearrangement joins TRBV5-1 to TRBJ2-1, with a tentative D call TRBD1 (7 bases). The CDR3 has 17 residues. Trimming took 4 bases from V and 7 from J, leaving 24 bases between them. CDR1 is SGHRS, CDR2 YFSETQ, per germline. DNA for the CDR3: TGCGCCAGCAGCCTACTGACAGGGCCGGCGGGGAATAATGAGCAGTTCTTC. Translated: CASSLLTGPAGNNEQFF.

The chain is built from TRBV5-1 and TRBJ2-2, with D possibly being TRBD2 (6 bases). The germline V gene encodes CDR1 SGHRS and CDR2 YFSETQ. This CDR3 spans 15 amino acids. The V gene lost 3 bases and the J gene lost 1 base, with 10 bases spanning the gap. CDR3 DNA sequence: TGCGCCAGCAGCTCGGGACTCGAGAACACCGGGGAGCTGTTTTTT. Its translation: CASSSGLENTGELFF.

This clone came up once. CDR3 bases: TGTGCCAGTAGCCTGTTACAGGGTTACAACACTGAAGCTTTCTTT. This encodes CASSLLQGYNTEAFF. The chain recombines TRBV19 with TRBJ1-1; tentative D call: TRBD1 (6 bases). Trimming removed 6 bases from V and 2 bases from J, with 16 bases in between. The CDR3 consists of 15 residues. Per the germline V gene, CDR1 is LNHDA and CDR2 is SQIVND (reference sequence). The complete variable domain, with remaining parts taken from reference TRBV19 and TRBJ1-1, reads DGGITQSPKYLFRKEGQNVTLSCEQNLNHDAMYWYRQDPGQGLRLIYYSQIVNDFQKGDIAEGYSVSREKKESFPLTVTSAQKNPTAFYLCASSLLQGYNTEAFFGQGTRLTVV.

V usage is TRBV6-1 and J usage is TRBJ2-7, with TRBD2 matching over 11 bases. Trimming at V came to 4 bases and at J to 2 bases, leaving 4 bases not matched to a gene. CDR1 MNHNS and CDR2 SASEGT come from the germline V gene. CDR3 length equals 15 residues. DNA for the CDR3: TGTGCCAGCAGTGGGGGACTAGCGGAGGCCTACGAGCAGTACTTC. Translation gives CASSGGLAEAYEQYF.

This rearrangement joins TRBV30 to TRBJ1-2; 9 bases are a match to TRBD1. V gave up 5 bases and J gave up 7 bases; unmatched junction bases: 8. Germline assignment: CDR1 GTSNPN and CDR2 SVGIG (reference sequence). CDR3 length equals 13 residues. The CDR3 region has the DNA TGTGCCTGGTCCGGGACAGGGAGCGGTGGCTACACCTTC. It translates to CAWSGTGSGGYTF.

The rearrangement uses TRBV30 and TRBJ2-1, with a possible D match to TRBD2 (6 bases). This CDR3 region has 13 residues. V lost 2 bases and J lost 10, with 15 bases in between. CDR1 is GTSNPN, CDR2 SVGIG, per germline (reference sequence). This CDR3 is CAWSPRGRREQFF. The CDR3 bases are TGTGCCTGGAGTCCTCGGGGGAGGAGGGAGCAGTTCTTC.

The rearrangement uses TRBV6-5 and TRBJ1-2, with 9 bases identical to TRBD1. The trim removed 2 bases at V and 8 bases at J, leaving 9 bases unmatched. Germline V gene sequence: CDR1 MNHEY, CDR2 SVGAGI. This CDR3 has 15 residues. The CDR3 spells CASSYHTGGQWGYTF. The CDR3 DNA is TGTGCCAGCAGTTACCATACAGGGGGCCAGTGGGGCTACACCTTC.

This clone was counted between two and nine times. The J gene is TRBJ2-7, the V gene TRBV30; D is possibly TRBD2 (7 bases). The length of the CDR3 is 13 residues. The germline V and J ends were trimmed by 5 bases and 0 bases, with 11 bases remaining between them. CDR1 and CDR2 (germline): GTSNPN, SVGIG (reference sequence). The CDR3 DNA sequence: TGTGCCTGGTCCGGGGGGCGCTCCTACGAGCAGTACTTC. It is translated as CAWSGGRSYEQYF.

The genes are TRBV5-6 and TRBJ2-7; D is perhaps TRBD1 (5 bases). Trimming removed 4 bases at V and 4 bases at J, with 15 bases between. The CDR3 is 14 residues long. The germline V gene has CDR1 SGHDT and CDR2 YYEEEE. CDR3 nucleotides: TGTGCCAGCAGCCTAAGGGGCGTCGGTTACGAGCAGTACTTC. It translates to CASSLRGVGYEQYF.

CDR3 DNA: TGTGCCAGCAGCTTACTAGCGCAGGGAGATACGCAGTATTTT. Encoded protein: CASSLLAQGDTQYF. The chain couples TRBV5-5 to TRBJ2-3; the match to TRBD2 covers 7 bases. This CDR3 spans 14 amino acids. Germline V gives CDR1 SGHKS, CDR2 YYEKEE (reference sequence). J gave up 5 bases and V 2 bases, and 5 bases lay outside the gene matches.

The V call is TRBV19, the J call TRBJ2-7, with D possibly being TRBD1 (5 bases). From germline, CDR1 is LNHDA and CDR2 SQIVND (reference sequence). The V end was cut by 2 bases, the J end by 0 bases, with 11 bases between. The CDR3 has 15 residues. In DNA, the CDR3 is TGTGCCAGTAGTATAAGGGGCAGGAGCTCCTACGAGCAGTACTTC. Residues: CASSIRGRSSYEQYF.

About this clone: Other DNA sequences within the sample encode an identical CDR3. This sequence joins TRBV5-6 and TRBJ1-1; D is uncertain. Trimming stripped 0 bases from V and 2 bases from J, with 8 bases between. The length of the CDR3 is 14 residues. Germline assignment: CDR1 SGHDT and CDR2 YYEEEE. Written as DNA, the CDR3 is TGTGCCAGCAGCTTGGACAGATTAAACACTGAAGCTTTCTTT. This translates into CASSLDRLNTEAFF. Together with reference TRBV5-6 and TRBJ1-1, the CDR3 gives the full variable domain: DAGVTQSPTHLIKTRGQQVTLRCSPKSGHDTVSWYQQALGQGPQFIFQYYEEEERQRGNFPDRFSGHQFPNYSSELNVNALLLGDSALYLCASSLDRLNTEAFFGQGTRLTVV.

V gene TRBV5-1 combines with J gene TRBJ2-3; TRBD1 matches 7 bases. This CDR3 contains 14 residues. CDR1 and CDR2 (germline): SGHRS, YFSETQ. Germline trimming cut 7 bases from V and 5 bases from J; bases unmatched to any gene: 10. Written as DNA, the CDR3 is TGCGCCAGCGGGGGACAGTTCGATCGAGATACGCAGTATTTT. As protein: CASGGQFDRDTQYF. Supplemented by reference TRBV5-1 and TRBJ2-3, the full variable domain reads KAGVTQTPRYLIKTRGQQVTLSCSPISGHRSVSWYQQTPGQGLQFLFEYFSETQRNKGNFPGRFSGRQFSNSRSEMNVSTLELGDSALYLCASGGQFDRDTQYFGPGTRLTVL.